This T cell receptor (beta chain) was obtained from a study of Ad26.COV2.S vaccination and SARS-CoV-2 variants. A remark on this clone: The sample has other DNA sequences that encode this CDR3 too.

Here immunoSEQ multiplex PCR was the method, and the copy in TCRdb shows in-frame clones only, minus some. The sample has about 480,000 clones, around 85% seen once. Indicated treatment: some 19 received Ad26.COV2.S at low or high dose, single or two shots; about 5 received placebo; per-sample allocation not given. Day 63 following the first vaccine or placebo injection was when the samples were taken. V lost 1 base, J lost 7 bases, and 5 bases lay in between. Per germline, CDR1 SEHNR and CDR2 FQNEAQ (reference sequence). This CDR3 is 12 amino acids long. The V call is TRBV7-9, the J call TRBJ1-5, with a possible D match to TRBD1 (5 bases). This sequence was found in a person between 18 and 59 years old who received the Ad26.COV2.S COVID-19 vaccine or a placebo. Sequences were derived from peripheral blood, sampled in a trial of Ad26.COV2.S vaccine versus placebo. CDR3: CASSLEGQPQHF. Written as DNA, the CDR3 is TGTGCCAGCAGCTTAGAGGGGCAGCCCCAGCATTTT. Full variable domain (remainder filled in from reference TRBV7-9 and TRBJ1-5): DTGVSQNPRHKITKRGQNVTFRCDPISEHNRLYWYRQTLGQGPEFLTYFQNEAQLEKSRLLSDRFSAERPKGSFSTLEIQRTEQGDSAMYLCASSLEGQPQHFGDGTRLSIL.